The 28 T cell receptor beta chains presented below share a single source sample, sequenced in a study of radiation and T cells in renal cell carcinoma. Using immunoSEQ multiplex PCR, the repertoire was profiled, and TCRdb retains in-frame clones only, with some absent. This table holds tens of thousands of clones, just over 75% found once. Time point in this sample: blood 2 weeks post-SBRT. Regarding treatment: 15 Gy SBRT to primary tumor, nephrectomy 4 weeks later. This specimen consisted of blood, obtained from a patient whose treatment included radiotherapy and nephrectomy. These receptor sequences come from a man in his sixties with renal cell carcinoma.

This chain connects TRBV5-1 to TRBJ2-5, with no clear D. CDR1 and CDR2 (germline): SGHRS, YFSETQ. V was shortened by 0 bases and J by 0 bases, with 6 bases between the two germline ends. The CDR3 runs to 14 residues. The CDR3 reads CASSLGLNQETQYF. DNA of the CDR3: TGCGCCAGCAGCTTGGGCCTGAACCAAGAGACCCAGTACTTC.

This chain's CDR3 is CASSLAGFGPNYGYTF. CDR3 nucleotides: TGTGCCAGCAGCTTAGCAGGTTTCGGTCCAAACTATGGCTACACCTTC. The rearrangement links TRBV11-2 to TRBJ1-2; D call uncertain. The CDR3 sequence is 16 residues long. The germline V gene has CDR1 SGHAT and CDR2 FQNNGV. V dropped 1 base and J dropped 2 bases, with 14 bases sitting between them.

This clone has more than one count but fewer than ten. This chain joins TRBV7-9 and TRBJ1-1, with D hard to call. The CDR3 sequence is 14 residues long. CDR1 is SEHNR and CDR2 is FQNEAQ in the germline V gene (reference sequence). V lost 4 bases, J lost 3 bases, and 12 bases lay in between. CDR3 coding DNA: TGTGCCAGCAGCTGGTCGCTGCACGACACTGAAGCTTTCTTT. It specifies CASSWSLHDTEAFF. Combining the CDR3 with reference TRBV7-9 and TRBJ1-1 gives the whole variable domain DTGVSQNPRHKITKRGQNVTFRCDPISEHNRLYWYRQTLGQGPEFLTYFQNEAQLEKSRLLSDRFSAERPKGSFSTLEIQRTEQGDSAMYLCASSWSLHDTEAFFGQGTRLTVV.

This chain joins TRBV19 and TRBJ2-3, with D possibly TRBD2 on 5 matching bases. Deletions cut 4 bases from V and 5 bases from J, with 19 bases between. CDR3 length: 16 amino acids. Germline V lookup: CDR1 LNHDA, CDR2 SQIVND (reference sequence). CDR3 DNA sequence: TGTGCCAGTAGTAAGTCAAGCCAGCGCGGGCGAGATACGCAGTATTTT. It translates to CASSKSSQRGRDTQYF.

V gene TRBV29-1 combines with J gene TRBJ2-1; TRBD1 aligns across 7 bases. The V gene end was trimmed by 5 bases and the J gene end by 1 base; junction bases not matched to a gene: 2. Germline V gene sequence: CDR1 SQVTM, CDR2 ANQGSEA. The CDR3 is 13 residues long. The CDR3 here is CSVLRGSYNEQFF. DNA of the CDR3: TGCAGCGTTCTCAGGGGGTCCTACAATGAGCAGTTCTTC.

The J gene is TRBJ2-1, the V gene TRBV7-2; 9 positions agree with TRBD2. Germline-derived CDR1 and CDR2 are SGHTA and FQGNSA. The CDR3 is made up of 15 amino acids. V shed 5 bases, J shed 2 bases, and the junction held 4 bases outside the gene matches. CDR3 region: CASSRRGGAYNEQFF. The DNA of the CDR3 is TGTGCCAGCAGCCGACGCGGGGGGGCCTACAATGAGCAGTTCTTC.

This clone was counted a single time. The rearrangement links TRBV5-1 to TRBJ2-7; D gene uncertain. Trimming shortened V by 6 bases and J by 2 bases, and 12 bases separated the two germline ends. CDR3 length: 13 residues. From germline, CDR1 is SGHRS and CDR2 YFSETQ. CDR3 nucleotides: TGCGCCAGCACCCCTTCTAAAACCTACGAGCAGTACGTC. Residues: CASTPSKTYEQYV.

The CDR3 bases are TGTGCCAGCAGCCCACAGGCGGACAGGGGGGGCTATGGCTACACCTTC. Protein product: CASSPQADRGGYGYTF. The chain carries TRBV7-3 and TRBJ1-2; 10 bases map to TRBD1. CDR3 length equals 16 residues. Germline lookup yields CDR1 SGHTA and CDR2 FQGTGA. After removal of 5 bases from V and 4 bases from J, the junction contained 10 bases not matched to a gene.

This chain uses TRBV4-1 with TRBJ2-2; no firm D call. Germline V gene sequence: CDR1 MGHRA, CDR2 YSYEKL. The CDR3 runs to 15 residues. V shed 0 bases and J shed 6 bases, with 11 bases lying between them. CDR3 loop: CASSQDPAGSGELFF. DNA for the CDR3: TGCGCCAGCAGCCAAGACCCTGCTGGGTCCGGGGAGCTGTTTTTT.

The chain joins TRBV5-1 to TRBJ1-3, with TRBD1 as a possible D gene (5 bases). In germline, CDR1 is SGHRS, CDR2 YFSETQ. Trimming took off 1 base at V and 4 bases at J, with 12 bases between the two ends. The CDR3 is made up of 15 amino acids. The CDR3 loop is CASSLRGVAGNTIYF. The CDR3, as DNA: TGCGCCAGCAGCTTGAGAGGGGTGGCCGGAAACACCATATATTTT.

This chain joins TRBV2 and TRBJ1-6; TRBD1 might be the D (5 bases). V was trimmed by 6 bases and J by 7 bases, leaving 13 bases between them. This CDR3 is built from 14 residues. Germline loops: CDR1 SNHLY, CDR2 FYNNEI. This CDR3 reads CASRIREFNSPLHF. CDR3 coding DNA: TGTGCCAGCAGAATCAGGGAGTTCAATTCACCCCTCCACTTT.

CDR3: CASSQGTGVTEAFF. CDR3 DNA: TGTGCCAGCAGCCAAGGGACCGGGGTCACTGAAGCTTTCTTT. The chain is built from TRBV11-2 and TRBJ1-1, with D maybe TRBD1 (5 bases). The CDR3 has 14 amino acids. V shed 5 bases and J shed 4 bases, with 14 bases lying between them. Germline assignment: CDR1 SGHAT and CDR2 FQNNGV.

CDR3 sequence reads: CATSRDLSRRSYNEQFF. The CDR3 nucleotides are TGTGCCACCAGCAGAGATCTTTCCCGGCGGAGCTACAATGAGCAGTTCTTC. V gene TRBV15 combines with J gene TRBJ2-1; D not certain. This CDR3 is built from 17 residues. Looked up from germline, CDR1 is LNHNV and CDR2 is YYDKDF (reference sequence). V dropped 0 bases and J dropped 3 bases, with 15 bases sitting between them.

This chain joins TRBV7-9 and TRBJ2-2; D perhaps matches TRBD1 (5 bases). CDR1 and CDR2 from the germline V gene are SEHNR and FQNEAQ (reference sequence). Trimming took off 8 bases at V and 0 bases at J, with 10 bases between the two ends. The CDR3 is made up of 14 amino acids. DNA of the CDR3: TGTGCCAGCGTTCAGGGCGCGAACACCGGGGAGCTGTTTTTT. Encoded protein: CASVQGANTGELFF. Combining the CDR3 with reference TRBV7-9 and TRBJ2-2 gives the whole variable domain DTGVSQNPRHKITKRGQNVTFRCDPISEHNRLYWYRQTLGQGPEFLTYFQNEAQLEKSRLLSDRFSAERPKGSFSTLEIQRTEQGDSAMYLCASVQGANTGELFFGEGSRLTVL.

DNA of the CDR3: TGTGCCAGCAGCGGACACGCTGAGCAGTTCTTC. This encodes CASSGHAEQFF. This sequence joins TRBV25-1 and TRBJ2-1, with D possibly matching TRBD1 (5 bases). Germline lookup yields CDR1 MGHDK and CDR2 SYGVNS. CDR3 length: 11 amino acids. V lost 6 bases and J lost 9, with 9 bases in between.

CDR3 sequence reads: CASSQEPQKGSGGGTDTQYF. The CDR3 DNA sequence: TGTGCCAGCAGCCAAGAGCCTCAGAAGGGGAGCGGGGGAGGCACAGATACGCAGTATTTT. V usage is TRBV4-2 and J usage is TRBJ2-3; 8 positions agree with TRBD2. CDR3 length equals 20 residues. CDR1 LGHNA and CDR2 YNFKEQ come from the germline V gene. J gave up 1 base and V 0 bases, and 15 bases lay outside the gene matches.

This clone was observed at least ten times. The chain uses TRBV16 and TRBJ1-4; D not resolved. CDR1 is KGHSY and CDR2 is FQNENV in the germline V gene. The CDR3 has 12 amino acids. Trimming left V 2 bases short and J 7 bases short, with 5 bases between. CDR3 region: CASSQGGEKLFF. The CDR3 nucleotides are TGTGCCAGCAGCCAAGGAGGTGAAAAACTGTTTTTT.

This clone occurred once. The V gene is TRBV18, the J gene TRBJ1-2; D might be TRBD1 (5 bases). Trimming took off 1 base at V and 4 bases at J, with 7 bases between the two ends. Per the germline V gene, CDR1 is KGHSH and CDR2 is LQKENI. CDR3 length equals 13 residues. CDR3 nucleotide sequence: TGTGCCAGCTCACCACGGACAATCTATGGCTACACCTTC. Protein: CASSPRTIYGYTF.

The chain links TRBV9 to TRBJ1-1; 11 nucleotides match TRBD1. Germline V CDR1 and CDR2: SGDLS, YYNGEE. The CDR3 loop spans 17 amino acids. The trim removed 4 bases at V and 1 base at J, leaving 9 bases unmatched. Here the CDR3 reads CASSPPGQGARNTEAFF. CDR3 nucleotide sequence: TGTGCCAGCAGCCCTCCAGGACAGGGGGCGAGGAACACTGAAGCTTTCTTT.

This clone occurred a few times. CDR3 in amino acids: CASSFKQDTQYF. The CDR3 bases are TGTGCCAGCAGCTTTAAGCAAGATACGCAGTATTTT. V gene TRBV7-2 combines with J gene TRBJ2-3; D uncertain. Germline V CDR1 and CDR2: SGHTA, FQGNSA. This CDR3 comprises 12 residues. Deletions cut 3 bases from V and 5 bases from J, with 6 bases between.

CDR3 in amino acids: CATSSLYTGELFF. In nucleotides, the CDR3 is TGTGCCACCAGCAGCCTGTACACCGGGGAGCTGTTTTTT. The V and J genes are TRBV15 and TRBJ2-2, with D hard to call. This CDR3 is built from 13 residues. CDR1 LNHNV and CDR2 YYDKDF come from the germline V gene (reference sequence). Deletions cut 3 bases from V and 3 bases from J, with 5 bases between.

This sequence joins TRBV2 and TRBJ2-6; the match to TRBD1 covers 8 bases. J lost 0 bases, V lost 6 bases, and 10 bases had no gene match. Per germline, CDR1 SNHLY and CDR2 FYNNEI. The CDR3 covers 18 residues. The CDR3 reads CASSLEGTGASGANVLTF. DNA for the CDR3: TGTGCCAGCAGCCTAGAGGGGACAGGAGCCTCTGGGGCCAACGTCCTGACTTTC.

This clone was detected only a few times. V usage is TRBV5-4 and J usage is TRBJ2-1; tentative D call: TRBD2 (6 bases). CDR1 and CDR2 from the germline V gene are SGHNT and YYREEE (reference sequence). The CDR3 runs 15 residues. V lost 4 bases and J lost 7, with 18 bases in between. The CDR3 protein is CASSQEASVENEQFF. The CDR3 DNA is TGTGCCAGCAGCCAGGAGGCTAGCGTAGAAAATGAGCAGTTCTTC. The entire variable domain, with the rest obtained from reference TRBV5-4 and TRBJ2-1, is as follows: ETGVTQSPTHLIKTRGQQVTLRCSSQSGHNTVSWYQQALGQGPQFIFQYYREEENGRGNFPPRFSGLQFPNYSSELNVNALELDDSALYLCASSQEASVENEQFFGPGTRLTVL.

This clone showed up just once. This chain uses TRBV11-3 with TRBJ1-1; TRBD1 matches 7 bases. Germline V gene sequence: CDR1 SGHNT, CDR2 YENEEA. This CDR3 is built from 15 residues. Trimming removed 4 bases from V and 0 bases from J; junction bases left unmatched: 5. Here the CDR3 reads CASSSRQGVNTEAFF. The CDR3 DNA sequence: TGTGCCAGCAGCTCACGACAGGGCGTGAACACTGAAGCTTTCTTT.

This chain uses TRBV2 with TRBJ2-2; D is possibly TRBD1 or TRBD2 (6 bases each). Germline V lookup: CDR1 SNHLY, CDR2 FYNNEI. The CDR3 covers 16 residues. Trimming took 6 bases from V and 7 from J, leaving 21 bases between them. This chain's CDR3 is CASRVGGRQSYGELFF. CDR3 nucleotides: TGTGCCAGCAGAGTGGGGGGCCGCCAGTCATACGGGGAGCTGTTTTTT.

This clone was seen repeatedly, ten times or more. The CDR3 sequence: CAWSRQENTEAFF. In DNA form, the CDR3 reads TGTGCCTGGTCTCGTCAGGAGAACACTGAAGCTTTCTTT. This sequence joins TRBV30 and TRBJ1-1, with unresolved D. The CDR3 is 13 residues long. V was cut by 5 bases and J by 1 base, with 11 bases left in between. Germline lookup yields CDR1 GTSNPN and CDR2 SVGIG (reference sequence).

The J gene is TRBJ2-3, the V gene TRBV7-2; D possibly corresponds to TRBD2 (6 bases). V lost 5 bases and J lost 4, with 19 bases in between. The CDR3 has 16 residues. CDR1 and CDR2 from the germline V gene are SGHTA and FQGNSA. CDR3 coding DNA: TGTGCCAGCAGCACAGACGCGGGGTCAAGGGCAGATACGCAGTATTTT. This codes for CASSTDAGSRADTQYF. The full variable domain, with the rest looked up from reference TRBV7-2 and TRBJ2-3, is GAGVSQSPSNKVTEKGKDVELRCDPISGHTALYWYRQSLGQGLEFLIYFQGNSAPDKSGLPSDRFSAERTGGSVSTLTIQRTQQEDSAVYLCASSTDAGSRADTQYFGPGTRLTVL.

This clone was counted ten times or more. This chain links TRBV6-1 with TRBJ2-7; TRBD1 matches at 10 bases. Losses at the gene ends were 4 bases for V and 5 bases for J; bases not matched to a gene: 11. CDR1 is MNHNS and CDR2 is SASEGT in the germline V gene. CDR3 length equals 16 residues. CDR3 amino acids: CASSGAGGQGSHEQYF. DNA for the CDR3: TGTGCCAGCAGTGGGGCTGGGGGACAGGGGTCCCACGAGCAGTACTTC.